This T cell receptor (beta chain) was recovered during a study of shared clonotypes between healthy human individuals. The V and J ends lost 0 bases and 3 bases, in that order; junction bases with no gene match: 2. This CDR3 comprises 15 residues. Germline V gene sequence: CDR1 ENHRY, CDR2 SYGVKD. Data came from immunoSEQ multiplex PCR; TCRdb stores just in-frame clones and leaves some out. The sample lists about 800,000 clones; just over 95% were seen once. Naive CD8 cells comprised CD45RO-negative, CCR7-positively selected cells, excluding terminally differentiated effector memory CD45RA+ cells. What was sequenced was naive CD8+ T cells sorted from blood. This TCR was sampled from a man between 25 and 39 years old in good health. The chain combines TRBV10-3 with TRBJ2-3; 8 bases map to TRBD2. CDR3 nucleotides: TGTGCCATCAGTGAGTCAACTAGCGGAACAGATACGCAGTATTTT. Translating it yields CAISESTSGTDTQYF.